This TCR beta chain stems from a study of T cells in Graves' hyperthyroidism and ophthalmopathy. Graves' hyperthyroidism was deemed stable given no ophthalmopathy progression within 18 months. What was amplified from RNA transcripts were TCR beta CDR3 regions. HTBI primers were used for first-round RT-PCR of the TCR CDR3. TCRdb itself ran the multiplex PCR reads through MiXCR, one entry per CDR3 protein. The sample lists 300,000 or so distinct CDR3 sequences; around a sixth were seen once. In this sample, this clonotype turned up a few times. CDR1 is SEHNR, CDR2 FQNEAQ, per germline (reference sequence). V gave up 5 bases and J gave up 0 bases, with 16 bases separating them. This CDR3 comprises 17 residues.

Sequenced sample: blood. This TCR came from a man between 25 and 39 years old with Graves' hyperthyroidism. The chain carries TRBV7-9 and TRBJ1-4; D is perhaps TRBD1 (5 bases). The CDR3 coding sequence is TGTGCCAGCAGCCTCTTGAAGGGGCCTTCAACTAATGAAAAACTGTTTTTT. Its protein is CASSLLKGPSTNEKLFF.